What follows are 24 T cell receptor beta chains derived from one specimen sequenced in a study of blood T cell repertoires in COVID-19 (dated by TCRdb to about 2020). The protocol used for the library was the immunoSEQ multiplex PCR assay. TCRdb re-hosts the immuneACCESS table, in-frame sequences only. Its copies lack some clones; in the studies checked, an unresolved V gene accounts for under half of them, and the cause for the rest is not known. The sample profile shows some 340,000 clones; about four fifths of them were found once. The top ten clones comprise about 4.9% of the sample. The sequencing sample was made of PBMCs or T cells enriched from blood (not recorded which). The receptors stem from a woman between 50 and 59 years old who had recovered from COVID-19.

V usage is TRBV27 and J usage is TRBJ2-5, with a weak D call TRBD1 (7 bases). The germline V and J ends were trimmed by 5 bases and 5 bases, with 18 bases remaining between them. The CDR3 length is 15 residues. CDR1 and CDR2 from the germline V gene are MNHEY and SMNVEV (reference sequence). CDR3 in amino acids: CASSPRPTGRETQYF. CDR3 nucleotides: TGTGCCAGCAGTCCTCGACCGACAGGGAGGGAGACCCAGTACTTC.

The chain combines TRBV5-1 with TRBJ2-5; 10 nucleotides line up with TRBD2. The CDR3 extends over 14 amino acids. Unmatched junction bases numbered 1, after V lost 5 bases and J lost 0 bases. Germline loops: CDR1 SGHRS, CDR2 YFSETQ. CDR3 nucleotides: TGCGCCAGCAGGACTAGCGGGTACCAAGAGACCCAGTACTTC. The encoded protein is CASRTSGYQETQYF.

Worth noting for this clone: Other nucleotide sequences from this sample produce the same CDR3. The CDR3 is CAWREGGRYGYTF. As DNA, the CDR3 is TGTGCCTGGAGGGAGGGGGGGAGGTATGGCTACACCTTC. V gene TRBV30 combines with J gene TRBJ1-2, with D maybe TRBD1 (6 bases). Per the germline V gene, CDR1 is GTSNPN and CDR2 is SVGIG (reference sequence). Trimming removed 3 bases from V and 5 bases from J, with 13 bases in between. This CDR3 contains 13 residues. The variable domain in full, with the rest retrieved from reference TRBV30 and TRBJ1-2, is SQTIHQWPATLVQPVGSPLSLECTVEGTSNPNLYWYRQAAGRGLQLLFYSVGIGQISSEVPQNLSASRPQDRQFILSSKKLLLSDSGFYLCAWREGGRYGYTFGSGTRLTVV.

The CDR3 DNA sequence: TGTGCCAGCAGTTATCCCCTCACAAACAGGGGCTTCTTTAATTCACCCCTCCACTTT. Translation gives CASSYPLTNRGFFNSPLHF. The rearrangement joins TRBV6-2 or TRBV6-3 to TRBJ1-6; TRBD1 agrees at 7 bases. The CDR3 has 19 amino acids. In germline, CDR1 is MNHEY, CDR2 SVGEGT. V trimming: 3 bases; J trimming: 6 bases; junction bases outside the gene matches: 17.

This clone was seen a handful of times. The CDR3 is CASSVGGQGSGGYTF. Here the CDR3 DNA reads TGTGCCAGCAGTGTCGGGGGACAGGGGAGTGGTGGCTACACCTTC. V is TRBV5-4 and J is TRBJ1-2, with 10 bases lining up with TRBD1. Germline V CDR1 and CDR2: SGHNT, YYREEE (reference sequence). The CDR3 consists of 15 residues. Germline trimming cut 5 bases from V and 7 bases from J; bases unmatched to any gene: 11.

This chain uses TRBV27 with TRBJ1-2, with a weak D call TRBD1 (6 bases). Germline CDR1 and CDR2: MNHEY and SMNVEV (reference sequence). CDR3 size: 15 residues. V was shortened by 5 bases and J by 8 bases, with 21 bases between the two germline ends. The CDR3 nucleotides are TGTGCCAGCAGTACCTCCCCCGCGGGGGCGCGCGGCTACACCTTC. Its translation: CASSTSPAGARGYTF.

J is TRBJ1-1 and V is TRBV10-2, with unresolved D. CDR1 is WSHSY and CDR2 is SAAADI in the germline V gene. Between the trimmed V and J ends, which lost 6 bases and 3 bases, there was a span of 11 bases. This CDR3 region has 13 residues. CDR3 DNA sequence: TGCGCCAGCAGCCATAAGTCGGACACTGAAGCTTTCTTT. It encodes CASSHKSDTEAFF.

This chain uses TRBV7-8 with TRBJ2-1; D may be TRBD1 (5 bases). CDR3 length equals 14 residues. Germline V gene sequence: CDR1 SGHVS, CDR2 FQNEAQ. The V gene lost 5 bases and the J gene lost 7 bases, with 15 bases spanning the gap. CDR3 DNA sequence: TGTGCCAGCAGCGTAACCAGGGATCGGAATGAGCAGTTCTTC. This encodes CASSVTRDRNEQFF.

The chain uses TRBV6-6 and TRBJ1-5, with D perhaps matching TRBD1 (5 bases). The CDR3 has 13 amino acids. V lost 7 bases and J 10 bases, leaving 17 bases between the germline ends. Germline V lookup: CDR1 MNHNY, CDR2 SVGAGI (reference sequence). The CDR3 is CASTALRGQPQHF. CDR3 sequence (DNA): TGTGCCAGCACCGCCTTAAGGGGCCAACCCCAGCATTTT.

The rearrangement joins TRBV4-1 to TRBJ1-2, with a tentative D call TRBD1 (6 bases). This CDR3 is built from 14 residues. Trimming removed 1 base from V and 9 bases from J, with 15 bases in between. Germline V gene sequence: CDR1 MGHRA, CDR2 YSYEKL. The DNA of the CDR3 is TGCGCCAGCAGCCAAGTGCCTGGGGGGGGGCGCTACACCTTC. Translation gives CASSQVPGGGRYTF.

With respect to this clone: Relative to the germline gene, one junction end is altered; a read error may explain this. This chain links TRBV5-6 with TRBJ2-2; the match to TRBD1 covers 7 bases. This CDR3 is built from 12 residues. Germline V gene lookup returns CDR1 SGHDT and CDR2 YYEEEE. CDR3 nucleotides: TGTGCCAGCAGCTTGCAGGCAGGGGGGCTGTTTTTT. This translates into CASSLQAGGLFF.

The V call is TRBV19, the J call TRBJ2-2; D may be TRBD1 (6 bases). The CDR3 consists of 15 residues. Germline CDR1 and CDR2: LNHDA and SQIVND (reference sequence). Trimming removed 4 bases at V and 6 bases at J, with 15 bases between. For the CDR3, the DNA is TGTGCCAGTAGTAGGGACATTTACTTGCCCGGGGAGCTGTTTTTT. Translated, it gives CASSRDIYLPGELFF.

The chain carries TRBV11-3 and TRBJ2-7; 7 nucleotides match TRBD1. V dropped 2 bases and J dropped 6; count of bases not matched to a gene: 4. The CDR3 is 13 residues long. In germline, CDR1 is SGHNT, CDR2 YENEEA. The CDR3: CASSLNRGSEQYF. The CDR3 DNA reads TGTGCCAGCAGCTTAAACAGGGGTTCCGAGCAGTACTTC.

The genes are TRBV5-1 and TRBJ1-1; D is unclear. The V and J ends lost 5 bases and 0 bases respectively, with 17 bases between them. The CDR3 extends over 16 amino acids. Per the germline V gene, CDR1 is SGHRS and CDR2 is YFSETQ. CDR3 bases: TGCGCCAGCAGGCATCAAATCGGGGAGATGAACACTGAAGCTTTCTTT. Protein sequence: CASRHQIGEMNTEAFF.

This CDR3 is CSVVIVGLEEKLFF. The CDR3 DNA reads TGCAGCGTTGTCATAGTTGGACTTGAGGAAAAACTGTTTTTT. The chain recombines TRBV29-1 with TRBJ1-4; D is undetermined. The V gene's germline CDR1 is SQVTM and CDR2 ANQGSEA. The germline V and J ends were trimmed by 4 bases and 8 bases, with 17 bases remaining between them. The CDR3 contains 14 residues.

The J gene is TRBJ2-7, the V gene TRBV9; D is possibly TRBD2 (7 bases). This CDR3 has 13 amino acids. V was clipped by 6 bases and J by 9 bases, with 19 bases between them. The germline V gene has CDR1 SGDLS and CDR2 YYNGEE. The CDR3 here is CASTSGPEGGQYF. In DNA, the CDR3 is TGTGCCAGCACTAGCGGTCCTGAAGGGGGGCAGTACTTC.

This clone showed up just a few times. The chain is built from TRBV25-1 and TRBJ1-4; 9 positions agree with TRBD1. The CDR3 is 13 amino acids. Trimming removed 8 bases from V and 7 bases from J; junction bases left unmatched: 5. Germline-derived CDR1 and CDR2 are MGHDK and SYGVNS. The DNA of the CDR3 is TGTGCCAGCCTACAGGGGGCGAGTGAAAAACTGTTTTTT. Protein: CASLQGASEKLFF.

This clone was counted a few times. Here the CDR3 reads CSARRQGVSTF. Here the CDR3 DNA reads TGCAGTGCTAGGAGACAGGGGGTCTCCACCTTC. The V gene is TRBV20-1, the J gene TRBJ1-2; 9 nucleotides align to TRBD1. The CDR3 covers 11 residues. Trimming took 3 bases from V and 13 from J; bases not matched to a gene: 6. The germline V gene has CDR1 DFQATT and CDR2 SNEGSKA (reference sequence).

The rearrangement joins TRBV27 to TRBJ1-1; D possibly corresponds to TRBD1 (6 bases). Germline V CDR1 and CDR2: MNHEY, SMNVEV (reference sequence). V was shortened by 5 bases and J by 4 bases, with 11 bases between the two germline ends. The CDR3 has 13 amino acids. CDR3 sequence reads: CASSPRDITEAFF. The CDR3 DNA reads TGTGCCAGCAGTCCCCGGGACATCACTGAAGCTTTCTTT.

The CDR3 spells CASSRRVKVMNTEAFF. The CDR3 DNA is TGTGCCAGTAGTAGGAGGGTGAAGGTGATGAACACTGAAGCTTTCTTT. The V call is TRBV19, the J call TRBJ1-1; D is undetermined. Germline CDR1 reads LNHDA; CDR2 reads SQIVND (reference sequence). V was cut by 4 bases and J by 0 bases, with 15 bases left in between. The CDR3 extends over 16 amino acids.

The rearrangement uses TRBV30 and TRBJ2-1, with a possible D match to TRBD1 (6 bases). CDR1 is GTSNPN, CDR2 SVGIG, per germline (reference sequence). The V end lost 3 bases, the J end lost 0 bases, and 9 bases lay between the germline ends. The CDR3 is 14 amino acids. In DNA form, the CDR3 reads TGTGCCTGGAGGGGGGCAAGCTCCTACAATGAGCAGTTCTTC. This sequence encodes CAWRGASSYNEQFF. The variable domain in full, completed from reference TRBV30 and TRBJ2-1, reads SQTIHQWPATLVQPVGSPLSLECTVEGTSNPNLYWYRQAAGRGLQLLFYSVGIGQISSEVPQNLSASRPQDRQFILSSKKLLLSDSGFYLCAWRGASSYNEQFFGPGTRLTVL.

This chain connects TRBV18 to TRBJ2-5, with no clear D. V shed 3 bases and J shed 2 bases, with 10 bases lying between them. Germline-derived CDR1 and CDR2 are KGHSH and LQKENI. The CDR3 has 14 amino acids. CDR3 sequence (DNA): TGTGCCAGCTCACCTCAGGTGATTCAAGAGACCCAGTACTTC. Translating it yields CASSPQVIQETQYF.

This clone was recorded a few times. The CDR3 sequence: CSASQGLVDTQYF. DNA for the CDR3: TGCAGTGCTAGTCAAGGACTGGTAGATACGCAGTATTTT. The V call is TRBV20-1, the J call TRBJ2-3; weak D call: TRBD2 (5 bases). The length of the CDR3 is 13 residues. V lost 3 bases and J lost 5, with 12 bases in between. Germline-derived CDR1 and CDR2 are DFQATT and SNEGSKA (reference sequence).

In DNA, the CDR3 is TGTGCCAGCAGCCGTTCCGGGAGGGCCAGTGGCTACGAGCAGTACTTC. Its translation is CASSRSGRASGYEQYF. The chain employs TRBV7-2 and TRBJ2-7; 8 bases are shared with TRBD2. Germline V gives CDR1 SGHTA, CDR2 FQGNSA. CDR3 length equals 16 residues. V was clipped by 5 bases and J by 3 bases; unmatched bases: 12.